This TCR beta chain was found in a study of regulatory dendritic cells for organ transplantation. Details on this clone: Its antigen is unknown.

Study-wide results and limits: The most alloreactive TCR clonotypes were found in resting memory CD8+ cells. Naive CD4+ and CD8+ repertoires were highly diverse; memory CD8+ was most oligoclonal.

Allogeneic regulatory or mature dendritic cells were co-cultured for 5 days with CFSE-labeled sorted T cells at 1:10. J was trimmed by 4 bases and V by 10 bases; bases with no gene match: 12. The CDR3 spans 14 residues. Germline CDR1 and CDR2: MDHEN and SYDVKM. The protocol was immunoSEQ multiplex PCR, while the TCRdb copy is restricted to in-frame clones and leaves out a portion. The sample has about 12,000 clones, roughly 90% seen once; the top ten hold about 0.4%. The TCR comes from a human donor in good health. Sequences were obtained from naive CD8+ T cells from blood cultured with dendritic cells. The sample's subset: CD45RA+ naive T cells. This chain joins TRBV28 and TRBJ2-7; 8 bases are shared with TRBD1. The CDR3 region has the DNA TGTGCCACCGATAGGACAGGGAAAGGGTACGAGCAGTACTTC. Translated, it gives CATDRTGKGYEQYF.